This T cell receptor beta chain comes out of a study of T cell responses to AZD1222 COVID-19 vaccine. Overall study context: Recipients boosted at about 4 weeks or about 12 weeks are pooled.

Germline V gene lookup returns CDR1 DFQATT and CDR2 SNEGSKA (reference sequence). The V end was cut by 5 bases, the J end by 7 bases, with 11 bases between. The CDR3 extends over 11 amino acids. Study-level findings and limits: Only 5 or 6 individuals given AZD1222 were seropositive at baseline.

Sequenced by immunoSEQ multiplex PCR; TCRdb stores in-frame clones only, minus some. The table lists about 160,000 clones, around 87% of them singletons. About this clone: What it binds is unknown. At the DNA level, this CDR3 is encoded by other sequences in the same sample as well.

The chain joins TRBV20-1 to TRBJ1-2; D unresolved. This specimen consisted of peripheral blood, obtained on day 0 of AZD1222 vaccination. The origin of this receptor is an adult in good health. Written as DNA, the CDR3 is TGCAGTGCTTCCTTTCGTGGTGGCTACACCTTC. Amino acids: CSASFRGGYTF.